This T cell receptor (beta chain) was sequenced for a study of CD8 T cells in Susac syndrome. Overall study: Among sequenced Susac syndrome patients, five or six had active disease and eight were in remission.

RNA totalling roughly 0.45 to 1 ug underwent reverse transcription with random hexamers. Amplification of TCR beta CDR3 was carried out by immunoSEQ multiplex PCR, which covered 54 Vbeta and 13 Jbeta segments. In TCRdb, the immunoSEQ multiplex PCR reads were re-called with MiXCR into one record per CDR3 protein. The profile shows about 150,000 distinct CDR3 sequences, roughly 95% of them singletons. Material: CD4+ T cells from PBMCs. The TCR comes from a human donor with Susac syndrome.

CDR3 sequence reads: CASSFPRDEQYF. The CDR3 DNA is TGTGCCAGCAGTTTTCCAAGGGACGAGCAGTACTTC. The chain links TRBV28 to TRBJ2-7; D uncertain. This CDR3 region has 12 residues. V was pared by 3 bases and J by 5 bases, with 8 bases between. Germline V CDR1 and CDR2: MDHEN, SYDVKM.